One and the same sample provided the 29 T cell receptor beta chains below, sequenced in a study of OX40 agonist ivuxolimab in advanced cancers. Receptors were amplified or captured by the immunoSEQ multiplex PCR assay. The table was pulled from immuneACCESS by TCRdb, which kept in-frame rearrangements only. Such tables lose some clones; where checked, under half of the loss comes from unresolved V genes, and the rest has no known cause. The sample contains about 69,000 clones, about nine tenths of them found a single time. The ten biggest clones cover 3% to 4% of the sample. The sample in question was CD4+ or CD8+ T cells sorted from blood, obtained in a trial of the OX40 agonist ivuxolimab. Receptors originate from an adult with an advanced solid tumor such as melanoma, head and neck, liver or kidney cancer.

V usage is TRBV2 and J usage is TRBJ1-5; unclear D gene. CDR1 is SNHLY and CDR2 is FYNNEI in the germline V gene. Trimming pared 5 bases from V and 11 bases from J, leaving 19 bases between. The CDR3 length is 14 residues. The CDR3 DNA follows: TGTGCCAGCAGTTCGGCCAGGTTGGTGGGGTCCCAGCATTTT. Protein product: CASSSARLVGSQHF.

J is TRBJ2-7 and V is TRBV27; 10 nucleotides align to TRBD2. J gave up 4 bases and V 8 bases, and 8 bases lay outside the gene matches. Germline loops: CDR1 MNHEY, CDR2 SMNVEV (reference sequence). The CDR3 sequence is 14 residues long. The CDR3 spells CASGRAGGLYEQYF. CDR3 nucleotides: TGTGCCAGCGGTAGAGCGGGAGGGCTATACGAGCAGTACTTC.

This chain uses TRBV5-4 with TRBJ1-1; maybe TRBD1 (5 bases). The ends were cut back, 4 bases at V and 1 base at J, with 11 bases in the middle. The V gene's germline CDR1 is SGHNT and CDR2 YYREEE (reference sequence). The CDR3 has 14 amino acids. CDR3 residues: CASSLGTANTEAFF. The CDR3 DNA reads as TGTGCCAGCAGCCTCGGGACGGCGAACACTGAAGCTTTCTTT.

This chain connects TRBV18 to TRBJ2-5; TRBD2 aligns across 9 bases. There are 14 residues in the CDR3. The germline CDR1 and CDR2 sequences are KGHSH and LQKENI. Trimming cost V 4 bases and J 3 bases; bases outside gene matches: 3. CDR3 loop: CASSQASGKETQYF. In DNA, the CDR3 is TGTGCCAGCTCACAAGCTAGCGGGAAAGAGACCCAGTACTTC.

The V gene is TRBV9, the J gene TRBJ2-2; a weak D match, TRBD2 (6 bases). This CDR3 has 14 amino acids. CDR1 and CDR2 from the germline V gene are SGDLS and YYNGEE. V lost 3 bases and J lost 5, with 11 bases in between. The CDR3 region is CASSAGVETGELFF. As DNA, the CDR3 is TGTGCCAGCAGCGCGGGAGTAGAGACCGGGGAGCTGTTTTTT.

The CDR3 loop reads CASSYTSGNTEAFF. CDR3 in DNA: TGTGCCAGCAGTTACACATCAGGGAACACTGAAGCTTTCTTT. The V gene is TRBV6-6, the J gene TRBJ1-1, with D unclear. The germline V gene has CDR1 MNHNY and CDR2 SVGAGI (reference sequence). V shed 2 bases and J shed 1 base, with 8 bases lying between them. This CDR3 is built from 14 residues.

About this clone: Other DNA sequences in this sample translate to the same CDR3. This chain connects TRBV2 to TRBJ1-2; D gene unclear. Germline assignment: CDR1 SNHLY and CDR2 FYNNEI. The CDR3 runs 11 residues. V was shortened by 6 bases and J by 8 bases, with 10 bases between the two germline ends. The CDR3 region is CASSDTEGYTF. The CDR3 region has the DNA TGTGCCAGCAGCGACACTGAAGGCTACACCTTC. Full variable domain (rest looked up from reference TRBV2 and TRBJ1-2): EPEVTQTPSHQVTQMGQEVILRCVPISNHLYFYWYRQILGQKVEFLVSFYNNEISEKSEIFDDQFSVERPDGSNFTLKIRSTKLEDSAMYFCASSDTEGYTFGSGTRLTVV.

The J gene is TRBJ1-2, the V gene TRBV5-6; unclear D gene. V lost 1 base and J 7 bases, leaving 8 bases between the germline ends. The CDR3 length is 12 residues. The germline V gene has CDR1 SGHDT and CDR2 YYEEEE. This chain's CDR3 is CASSLYRGGYTF. CDR3 DNA sequence: TGTGCCAGCAGCTTGTACCGAGGTGGCTACACCTTC.

V and J are TRBV7-9 and TRBJ2-1; 10 positions agree with TRBD1. V was clipped by 5 bases and J by 6 bases; unmatched bases: 4. The CDR3 sequence is 14 residues long. CDR1 SEHNR and CDR2 FQNEAQ come from the germline V gene (reference sequence). The CDR3 DNA follows: TGTGCCAGCAGCCGAGACAGGGGGCTCAATGAGCAGTTCTTC. Amino acids: CASSRDRGLNEQFF.

The chain employs TRBV4-2 and TRBJ1-5; no clear D. In germline, CDR1 is LGHNA, CDR2 YNFKEQ. The CDR3 has 13 amino acids. Trimming cost V 0 bases and J 7 bases, with 7 bases left between them. Here the CDR3 DNA reads TGTGCCAGCAGCCAAGATATGGGACAGCCCCAGCATTTT. This sequence encodes CASSQDMGQPQHF.

The chain employs TRBV7-6 and TRBJ2-7, with a possible D match to TRBD1 (6 bases). The V end lost 1 base, the J end lost 2 bases, and 12 bases lay between the germline ends. From germline, CDR1 is SGHVS and CDR2 FNYEAQ. The CDR3 length is 15 residues. The CDR3, as DNA: TGTGCCAGCAGCTTAGGAGAAGGGGGTGCCTACGAGCAGTACTTC. It specifies CASSLGEGGAYEQYF.

V gene TRBV7-2 combines with J gene TRBJ2-1; 7 bases match TRBD2. Germline V CDR1 and CDR2: SGHTA, FQGNSA. With 0 bases clipped from V and 4 bases from J, the junction kept 6 bases outside the gene matches. The CDR3 covers 16 residues. CDR3 loop: CASSLAGGEGYNEQFF. Written as DNA, the CDR3 is TGTGCCAGCAGCTTAGCTGGGGGGGAAGGGTACAATGAGCAGTTCTTC. Using reference TRBV7-2 and TRBJ2-1 for the parts outside the CDR3, the full variable domain is GAGVSQSPSNKVTEKGKDVELRCDPISGHTALYWYRQSLGQGLEFLIYFQGNSAPDKSGLPSDRFSAERTGGSVSTLTIQRTQQEDSAVYLCASSLAGGEGYNEQFFGPGTRLTVL.

The gene calls are TRBV4-1 and TRBJ1-1; no definite D call. The CDR3 runs 14 residues. Between the trimmed V and J ends, which lost 1 base and 5 bases, there was a span of 11 bases. The germline V gene encodes CDR1 MGHRA and CDR2 YSYEKL. This CDR3 reads CASSQGQRRTEAFF. CDR3 nucleotide sequence: TGCGCCAGCAGCCAAGGGCAGAGAAGAACTGAAGCTTTCTTT.

V is TRBV11-1 and J is TRBJ1-1; TRBD1 agrees at 7 bases. Trimming cost V 6 bases and J 7 bases; bases outside gene matches: 2. Germline V gene sequence: CDR1 SGHAT, CDR2 FQDESV (reference sequence). This CDR3 has 11 amino acids. The CDR3: CASRRQGEAFF. CDR3 in DNA: TGTGCCAGCAGGCGACAGGGTGAAGCTTTCTTT.

The genes are TRBV5-1 and TRBJ2-1, with TRBD2 identical over 7 bases. Germline CDR1 is SGHRS and CDR2 is YFSETQ. V lost 2 bases, J lost 0 bases, and 2 bases stayed unmatched. The CDR3 is made up of 15 amino acids. CDR3 loop: CASSLAGTSYNEQFF. CDR3 DNA: TGCGCCAGCAGCTTAGCGGGGACCTCCTACAATGAGCAGTTCTTC.

This clone appeared once. This rearrangement joins TRBV30 to TRBJ1-2, with 8 bases aligning to TRBD1. Trimming removed 4 bases from V and 5 bases from J; junction bases left unmatched: 3. The CDR3 has 12 residues. Per the germline V gene, CDR1 is GTSNPN and CDR2 is SVGIG (reference sequence). The CDR3 nucleotides are TGTGCCTGGACAGGGGGCGATTATGGCTACACCTTC. It specifies CAWTGGDYGYTF.

The chain joins TRBV5-4 to TRBJ1-1; D not certain. V was trimmed by 4 bases and J by 0 bases, leaving 10 bases between them. From germline, CDR1 is SGHNT and CDR2 YYREEE (reference sequence). The CDR3 sequence is 14 residues long. CDR3 in DNA: TGTGCCAGCAGCCCACGGTTAATGAACACTGAAGCTTTCTTT. It specifies CASSPRLMNTEAFF.

The CDR3 DNA is TGCGCCAGCAGCTTGGCAACTGGTAACTATGGCTACACCTTC. It yields the protein CASSLATGNYGYTF. The chain is built from TRBV5-1 and TRBJ1-2; D call uncertain. The germline V gene has CDR1 SGHRS and CDR2 YFSETQ. The V end was cut by 0 bases, the J end by 1 base, with 7 bases between. This CDR3 has 14 residues.

This chain uses TRBV27 with TRBJ1-2, with D tentatively TRBD1 (6 bases). There are 14 residues in the CDR3. Germline CDR1 reads MNHEY; CDR2 reads SMNVEV (reference sequence). Trimming took off 5 bases at V and 3 bases at J, with 13 bases between the two ends. DNA for the CDR3: TGTGCCAGCAGTCACGCAGGGGCAGACTATGGCTACACCTTC. As protein: CASSHAGADYGYTF.

The genes are TRBV11-1 and TRBJ2-5, with TRBD2 identical over 7 bases. The germline V gene encodes CDR1 SGHAT and CDR2 FQDESV (reference sequence). Trimming at V came to 0 bases and at J to 6 bases, leaving 19 bases not matched to a gene. This CDR3 has 19 residues. The DNA for the CDR3 is TGTGCCAGCAGCTTAGCGACCTCTGGGACGGTCGGGGGGAAGAAGACCCAGTACTTC. The encoded protein is CASSLATSGTVGGKKTQYF. The complete variable domain, with remaining parts taken from reference TRBV11-1 and TRBJ2-5, reads EAEVAQSPRYKITEKSQAVAFWCDPISGHATLYWYRQILGQGPELLVQFQDESVVDDSQLPKDRFSAERLKGVDSTLKIQPAELGDSAMYLCASSLATSGTVGGKKTQYFGPGTRLLVL.

CDR3 DNA sequence: TGTGCCAGCAGTTTGGACAGGGTTGCGTCAACTAATGAAAAACTGTTTTTT. It specifies CASSLDRVASTNEKLFF. The chain uses TRBV27 and TRBJ1-4; 8 bases are shared with TRBD1. Germline CDR1 reads MNHEY; CDR2 reads SMNVEV (reference sequence). V was clipped by 3 bases and J by 0 bases; unmatched bases: 6. This CDR3 is 17 amino acids long. The full variable domain, rest sourced from reference TRBV27 and TRBJ1-4, is EAQVTQNPRYLITVTGKKLTVTCSQNMNHEYMSWYRQDPGLGLRQIYYSMNVEVTDKGDVPEGYKVSRKEKRNFPLILESPSPNQTSLYFCASSLDRVASTNEKLFFGSGTQLSVL.

The chain joins TRBV7-3 to TRBJ2-3; 7 nucleotides match TRBD2. Looked up from germline, CDR1 is SGHTA and CDR2 is FQGTGA. J gave up 0 bases and V 4 bases, and 7 bases lay outside the gene matches. This CDR3 is 16 amino acids long. Written as DNA, the CDR3 is TGTGCCAGCAGCTCGGCGGGAGCTGCAAGCACAGATACGCAGTATTTT. Its translation: CASSSAGAASTDTQYF.

CDR3 protein: CASSFPGGYGYTF. DNA for the CDR3: TGTGCCAGCAGTTTCCCAGGGGGCTATGGCTACACCTTC. This sequence joins TRBV27 and TRBJ1-2; 7 bases fit TRBD1. V lost 3 bases and J lost 4; bases outside the gene matches: 2. Germline assignment: CDR1 MNHEY and CDR2 SMNVEV (reference sequence). The CDR3 sequence is 13 residues long.

This clone showed up just once. J is TRBJ2-1 and V is TRBV6-4; a weak D match, TRBD1 (5 bases). The V and J ends lost 4 bases and 3 bases respectively, with 13 bases between them. Germline V gene lookup returns CDR1 MRHNA and CDR2 SNTAGT. The CDR3 spans 15 residues. This chain's CDR3 is CASSGRQGSYNEQFF. The CDR3 bases are TGTGCCAGCAGTGGGCGCCAGGGAAGCTACAATGAGCAGTTCTTC.

The chain uses TRBV19 and TRBJ2-4, with 9 nucleotides matching TRBD2. V shed 5 bases and J 4 bases; nucleotides not matched to a gene: 6. From germline, CDR1 is LNHDA and CDR2 SQIVND (reference sequence). The CDR3 loop spans 15 amino acids. CDR3 residues: CASSLAGDPKNIQYF. The CDR3 region has the DNA TGTGCCAGTAGTTTAGCGGGAGATCCAAAAAACATTCAGTACTTC. Full variable domain (remainder filled in from reference TRBV19 and TRBJ2-4): DGGITQSPKYLFRKEGQNVTLSCEQNLNHDAMYWYRQDPGQGLRLIYYSQIVNDFQKGDIAEGYSVSREKKESFPLTVTSAQKNPTAFYLCASSLAGDPKNIQYFGAGTRLSVL.

The chain combines TRBV19 with TRBJ2-1, with D perhaps TRBD1 or TRBD2 (5 bases each). The CDR3 is 15 amino acids. Germline loops: CDR1 LNHDA, CDR2 SQIVND (reference sequence). Trimming removed 9 bases from V and 9 bases from J, with 24 bases in between. DNA of the CDR3: TGTGCCAGCGGGACCACGGCCACAGAAGGTGGTGAGCAGTTCTTC. Its translation: CASGTTATEGGEQFF.

V usage is TRBV2 and J usage is TRBJ2-7; TRBD2 is a possible D gene (5 bases). This CDR3 spans 15 amino acids. CDR1 and CDR2 (germline): SNHLY, FYNNEI. With 7 bases removed from V and 0 bases from J, the gap between germline ends came to 16 bases. As DNA, the CDR3 is TGTGCCAGCACCCGGGGAGCCGAGAGCTCCTACGAGCAGTACTTC. Protein product: CASTRGAESSYEQYF.

J is TRBJ2-5 and V is TRBV20-1, with D uncertain. V lost 4 bases to trimming and J lost 4 bases, with 7 bases between them. Germline V gives CDR1 DFQATT, CDR2 SNEGSKA (reference sequence). The CDR3 length is 11 residues. CDR3 amino acids: CSAMIGETQYF. The CDR3 DNA sequence: TGCAGTGCTATGATAGGAGAGACCCAGTACTTC.

This clone was counted between two and nine times. The J gene is TRBJ1-5, the V gene TRBV30; D gene unclear. CDR1 GTSNPN and CDR2 SVGIG come from the germline V gene (reference sequence). This CDR3 region has 14 residues. Trimming cost V 1 base and J 3 bases, with 10 bases left between them. As DNA, the CDR3 is TGTGCCTGGAGTGCTTTAAGTTACAATCAGCCCCAGCATTTT. Translated, it gives CAWSALSYNQPQHF.